The 5 T cell receptor beta chains reported below all come from one sample, sequenced in a study of shared clonotypes between healthy human individuals. Profiling relied on immunoSEQ multiplex PCR, and the TCRdb table lists in-frame clones only, not all of them. The table has 450,000 to 650,000 clones, around 78% seen once. The sample taken for sequencing was PBMCs. The source is a woman aged 40 to 50 in good health. Some clones in this sample may be carry-over from other donors' samples.

Regarding this clone: A much larger clone lies one base from this, so it may be a read error. V gene TRBV4-1 combines with J gene TRBJ2-5; TRBD2 might be the D (6 bases). Germline assignment: CDR1 MGHRA and CDR2 YSYEKL. V gave up 3 bases and J gave up 11 bases, with 28 bases separating them. The CDR3 is 17 residues long. The CDR3 loop is CASSQGVVGGRSYVQYF. The CDR3 DNA reads TGCGCCAGCAGCCAGGGAGTCGTCGGGGGACGCTCCTACGTGCAGTACTTC.

This clone has a handful of counts. The chain recombines TRBV7-9 with TRBJ2-1; 9 bases fit TRBD2. The germline V gene encodes CDR1 SEHNR and CDR2 FQNEAQ (reference sequence). The junction had 4 bases not matched to a gene; V was cut back by 4 bases and J by 6 bases. There are 14 residues in the CDR3. CDR3 amino acids: CASSSGLALNEQFF. The DNA for the CDR3 is TGTGCCAGCAGCTCTGGACTAGCGCTCAATGAGCAGTTCTTC. Full variable domain (rest looked up from reference TRBV7-9 and TRBJ2-1): DTGVSQNPRHKITKRGQNVTFRCDPISEHNRLYWYRQTLGQGPEFLTYFQNEAQLEKSRLLSDRFSAERPKGSFSTLEIQRTEQGDSAMYLCASSSGLALNEQFFGPGTRLTVL.

Comments on this clone: A read error may explain this, as a much larger clone is one base away. The chain combines TRBV5-1 with TRBJ2-2; D is unresolved. In germline, CDR1 is SGHRS, CDR2 YFSETQ. V lost 3 bases and J lost 1, with 7 bases in between. The CDR3 consists of 14 residues. CDR3 amino acids: CASSSDGNTGELFF. CDR3 nucleotides: TGCGCCAGCAGCTCGGACGGGAACACCGGGGAGCTGTTTTTT.

The chain's CDR3 is CASRLDTGAGYTF. Here the CDR3 DNA reads TGTGCCAGCAGGCTCGATACAGGGGCTGGCTACACCTTC. The chain has TRBV28 and TRBJ1-2; 7 bases align to TRBD1. V gave up 6 bases and J gave up 7 bases; unmatched junction bases: 8. Germline CDR1 and CDR2: MDHEN and SYDVKM. The CDR3 spans 13 residues.

The chain carries TRBV11-2 and TRBJ1-3; D is unclear. Trimming stripped 6 bases from V and 4 bases from J, with 13 bases between. The germline V gene encodes CDR1 SGHAT and CDR2 FQNNGV. The CDR3 length is 14 residues. CDR3 sequence (DNA): TGTGCCAGCAGGCGGTTAGATGGGGGAAACACCATATATTTT. Its translation is CASRRLDGGNTIYF.